This T cell receptor beta chain was profiled in a study of brain T cells in children with intractable seizures. Study conclusions and caveats: Only CDR3 sequence similarity suggested viral specificity, without known HCMV serostatus. Absence of clones before surgery may stem from lower sequencing depth.

The assay was immunoSEQ multiplex PCR, and TCRdb's table has in-frame clones only and misses some. The sample has about 340,000 clones, roughly 93% seen once; the top ten hold 5.7%. Notes on this clone: Its cognate antigen is unknown.

Time point indicated: blood from clinic visit 5 months post-surgery; TSC patient then seizure free. Surgery cases with the highest brain T cell transcript signatures were chosen for sequencing. Before surgery, patients took at least one anti-epileptic drug. This TCR was sampled from a boy younger than two with tuberous sclerosis and intractable seizures. Sequencing used peripheral blood, obtained roughly 5 months after surgery.

CDR3 protein: CASSDRGNTEAFF. The CDR3 DNA reads as TGCGCCAGCAGTGACAGGGGAAATACTGAAGCTTTCTTT. This chain uses TRBV10-1 with TRBJ1-1, with D possibly matching TRBD1 (6 bases). The V end lost 3 bases, the J end lost 5 bases, and 10 bases lay between the germline ends. The CDR3 has 13 residues. Germline CDR1 is WNHNN and CDR2 is SYGVQD (reference sequence).